Each of the 7 T cell receptor beta chains below was sequenced from the same sample in a study of OX40 agonist ivuxolimab in advanced cancers. Generated by immunoSEQ multiplex PCR, the TCRdb table keeps only in-frame clones and is missing some. The sample lists more than 55,000 clones, around 93% seen once, with 13% in the top ten. Sequencing was performed on CD4+ or CD8+ T cells sorted from blood, taken in a trial of the OX40 agonist ivuxolimab. Receptors were obtained from an adult with an advanced solid tumor such as melanoma, head and neck, liver or kidney cancer.

The V and J genes are TRBV7-9 and TRBJ2-2; 11 bases align to TRBD2. This CDR3 spans 18 amino acids. The germline V gene encodes CDR1 SEHNR and CDR2 FQNEAQ (reference sequence). After removal of 4 bases from V and 0 bases from J, the junction contained 7 bases not matched to a gene. The chain's CDR3 is CASSSGLAEKTNTGELFF. In nucleotides, the CDR3 is TGTGCCAGCAGCTCGGGACTAGCGGAGAAAACGAACACCGGGGAGCTGTTTTTT.

The chain combines TRBV5-1 with TRBJ2-3; tentative D call: TRBD1 (6 bases). The CDR3 runs 18 residues. Germline lookup yields CDR1 SGHRS and CDR2 YFSETQ. The V gene lost 4 bases and the J gene lost 2 bases, with 23 bases spanning the gap. CDR3 bases: TGCGCCAGCAGCCCCTTCGGCCAGGGGCCTATCCCCACAGATACGCAGTATTTT. Its translation: CASSPFGQGPIPTDTQYF. Looking up the rest from reference TRBV5-1 and TRBJ2-3 gives the full variable domain: KAGVTQTPRYLIKTRGQQVTLSCSPISGHRSVSWYQQTPGQGLQFLFEYFSETQRNKGNFPGRFSGRQFSNSRSEMNVSTLELGDSALYLCASSPFGQGPIPTDTQYFGPGTRLTVL.

The rearrangement links TRBV5-4 to TRBJ2-5; the match to TRBD2 covers 7 bases. The CDR3 sequence is 15 residues long. V shed 2 bases, J shed 1 base, and the junction held 5 bases outside the gene matches. The germline V gene encodes CDR1 SGHNT and CDR2 YYREEE (reference sequence). The CDR3 sequence is CASSFLAASQETQYF. CDR3 sequence (DNA): TGTGCCAGCAGCTTCCTAGCGGCGTCCCAAGAGACCCAGTACTTC.

This rearrangement joins TRBV4-1 to TRBJ2-2, with 7 bases aligning to TRBD1. V gave up 3 bases and J gave up 6 bases; unmatched junction bases: 7. The CDR3 runs 15 residues. Germline V gene sequence: CDR1 MGHRA, CDR2 YSYEKL. CDR3 bases: TGCGCCAGCAGCCACTCCGGGACAGCATCCGGGGAGCTGTTTTTT. As protein: CASSHSGTASGELFF.

V usage is TRBV25-1 and J usage is TRBJ2-1, with 11 bases identical to TRBD2. The junction had 4 bases not matched to a gene; V was cut back by 2 bases and J by 4 bases. This CDR3 is built from 16 residues. The germline CDR1 and CDR2 sequences are MGHDK and SYGVNS. The CDR3 DNA sequence: TGTGCCAGCAGTGAAGTAGCGGGAGGGCCTTACAATGAGCAGTTCTTC. It specifies CASSEVAGGPYNEQFF.

The rearrangement joins TRBV27 to TRBJ2-1; D is uncertain. The CDR3 is made up of 14 amino acids. Germline V CDR1 and CDR2: MNHEY, SMNVEV (reference sequence). Trimming stripped 3 bases from V and 5 bases from J, with 11 bases between. The CDR3 spells CASSLGSVNNEQFF. DNA of the CDR3: TGTGCCAGCAGTTTGGGCAGTGTGAACAATGAGCAGTTCTTC.

The J gene is TRBJ2-1, the V gene TRBV6-5, with 7 bases fitting TRBD1. The CDR3 covers 13 residues. V shed 6 bases and J 4 bases; nucleotides not matched to a gene: 3. CDR1 and CDR2 from the germline V gene are MNHEY and SVGAGI. The CDR3 region has the DNA TGTGCCAGCAGATCAGGGGGTTACAATGAGCAGTTCTTC. Protein: CASRSGGYNEQFF.